Listed here are 8 T cell receptor beta chains from one sample, sequenced in a study of blood T cell dynamics during melanoma immunotherapy. Repertoires were generated with immunoSEQ multiplex PCR, while TCRdb's copy carries only in-frame clones and drops some. The sample yields thousands of clones, under 80% seen once. The antigens for these receptors are not known. Regarding time point: week 3, after first cycle of checkpoint inhibitor. Memory T cells counted as immune-effector cells when CD3+ CD4- CD8+ CD45RA- CD45RO-high CD27- CCR7-. Overall study findings and caveats: The most clonal sorted CD8+ subset, immune-effector cells, was closest to cell-free DNA CDR3 sequences.

Sequenced here: CD8+ T cells from blood, sampled from a patient treated with checkpoint blockade. The origin of the receptors is a human donor with melanoma.

The chain joins TRBV18 to TRBJ2-6; D possibly corresponds to TRBD2 (5 bases). The CDR3 runs to 17 residues. The V gene lost 4 bases and the J gene lost 0 bases, with 13 bases spanning the gap. In germline, CDR1 is KGHSH, CDR2 LQKENI. In nucleotides, the CDR3 is TGTGCCAGCTCACTGTCGGACTTTATCTCTGGGGCCAACGTCCTGACTTTC. Protein sequence: CASSLSDFISGANVLTF.

This clone occurred once. The rearrangement uses TRBV28 and TRBJ2-3; either TRBD1 or TRBD2 may fit D (6 bases each). CDR1 MDHEN and CDR2 SYDVKM come from the germline V gene. The CDR3 has 16 amino acids. Trimming cost V 4 bases and J 4 bases, with 18 bases left between them. CDR3 residues: CASSWGVGGSADTQYF. The DNA for the CDR3 is TGTGCCAGCAGTTGGGGGGTAGGGGGATCCGCAGATACGCAGTATTTT.

This chain links TRBV9 with TRBJ2-5; D gene unclear. Deletions cut 4 bases from V and 0 bases from J, with 7 bases between. The CDR3 totals 13 residues. Per germline, CDR1 SGDLS and CDR2 YYNGEE. The CDR3 loop is CASSRDNQETQYF. The CDR3 bases are TGTGCCAGCAGCAGGGATAACCAAGAGACCCAGTACTTC.

The V call is TRBV4-1, the J call TRBJ2-2; D ambiguous. Trimming shortened V by 1 base and J by 1 base, and 7 bases separated the two germline ends. The CDR3 totals 15 residues. Germline V gene lookup returns CDR1 MGHRA and CDR2 YSYEKL. The CDR3 sequence: CASSQGPLNTGELFF. The CDR3 bases are TGCGCCAGCAGCCAAGGACCCCTGAACACCGGGGAGCTGTTTTTT.

The rearrangement links TRBV5-6 to TRBJ2-7; 8 nucleotides match TRBD1. CDR1 is SGHDT, CDR2 YYEEEE, per germline. With 4 bases clipped from V and 2 bases from J, the junction kept 8 bases outside the gene matches. CDR3 size: 15 residues. The CDR3 DNA reads TGTGCCAGCAGCCTCCCGGGACAGGTTGCCTACGAGCAGTACTTC. Protein: CASSLPGQVAYEQYF.

The chain joins TRBV9 to TRBJ2-3; TRBD1 is a possible D gene (6 bases). This CDR3 comprises 14 residues. The V gene's germline CDR1 is SGDLS and CDR2 YYNGEE. V was shortened by 3 bases and J by 3 bases, with 11 bases between the two germline ends. The CDR3 DNA reads TGTGCCAGCAGCGAGGTAGGGGGAACAGATACGCAGTATTTT. Its protein product is CASSEVGGTDTQYF.

V gene TRBV15 combines with J gene TRBJ2-1; the match to TRBD1 covers 9 bases. There are 14 residues in the CDR3. V shed 6 bases and J 5 bases; nucleotides not matched to a gene: 5. Germline V gives CDR1 LNHNV, CDR2 YYDKDF (reference sequence). This CDR3 reads CATSYRGRDNEQFF. CDR3 DNA: TGTGCCACCAGTTACAGGGGGCGTGACAATGAGCAGTTCTTC.

The J gene is TRBJ2-2, the V gene TRBV4-2, with D hard to call. V was trimmed by 6 bases and J by 8 bases, leaving 10 bases between them. The germline V gene encodes CDR1 LGHNA and CDR2 YNFKEQ. The CDR3 runs 12 residues. The CDR3: CASSLNGGELFF. In DNA form, the CDR3 reads TGTGCCAGCAGTCTGAATGGGGGGGAGCTGTTTTTT.